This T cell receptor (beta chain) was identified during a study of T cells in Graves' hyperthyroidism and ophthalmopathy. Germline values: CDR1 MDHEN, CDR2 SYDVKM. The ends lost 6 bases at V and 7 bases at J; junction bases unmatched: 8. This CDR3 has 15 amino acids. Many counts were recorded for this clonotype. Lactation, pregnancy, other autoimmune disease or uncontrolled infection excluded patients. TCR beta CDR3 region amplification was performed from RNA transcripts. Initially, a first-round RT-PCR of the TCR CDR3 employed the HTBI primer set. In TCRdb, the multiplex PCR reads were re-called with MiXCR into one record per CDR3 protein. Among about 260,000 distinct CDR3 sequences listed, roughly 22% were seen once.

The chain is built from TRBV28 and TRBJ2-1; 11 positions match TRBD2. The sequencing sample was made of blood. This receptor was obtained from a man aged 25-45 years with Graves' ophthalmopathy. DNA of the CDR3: TGTGCCAGCAGCTATAGCGGGAGGGCCAATAATGAGCAGTTCTTC. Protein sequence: CASSYSGRANNEQFF.